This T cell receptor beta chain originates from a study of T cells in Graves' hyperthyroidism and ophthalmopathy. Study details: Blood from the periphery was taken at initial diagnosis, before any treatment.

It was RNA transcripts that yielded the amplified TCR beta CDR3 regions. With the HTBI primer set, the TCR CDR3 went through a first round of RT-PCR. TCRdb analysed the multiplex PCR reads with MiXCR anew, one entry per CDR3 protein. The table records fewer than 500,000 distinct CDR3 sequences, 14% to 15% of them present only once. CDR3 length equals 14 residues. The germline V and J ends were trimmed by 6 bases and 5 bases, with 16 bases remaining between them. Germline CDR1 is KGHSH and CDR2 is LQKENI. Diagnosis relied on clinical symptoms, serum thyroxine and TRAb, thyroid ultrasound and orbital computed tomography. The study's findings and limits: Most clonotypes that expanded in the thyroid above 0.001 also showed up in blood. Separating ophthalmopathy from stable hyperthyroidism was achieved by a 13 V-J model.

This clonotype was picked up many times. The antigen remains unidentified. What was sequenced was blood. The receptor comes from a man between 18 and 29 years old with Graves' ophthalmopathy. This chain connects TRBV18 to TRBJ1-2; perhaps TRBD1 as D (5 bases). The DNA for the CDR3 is TGTGCCAGCTCGCCGATGAAACAGGATTATGGCTACACCTTC. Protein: CASSPMKQDYGYTF.